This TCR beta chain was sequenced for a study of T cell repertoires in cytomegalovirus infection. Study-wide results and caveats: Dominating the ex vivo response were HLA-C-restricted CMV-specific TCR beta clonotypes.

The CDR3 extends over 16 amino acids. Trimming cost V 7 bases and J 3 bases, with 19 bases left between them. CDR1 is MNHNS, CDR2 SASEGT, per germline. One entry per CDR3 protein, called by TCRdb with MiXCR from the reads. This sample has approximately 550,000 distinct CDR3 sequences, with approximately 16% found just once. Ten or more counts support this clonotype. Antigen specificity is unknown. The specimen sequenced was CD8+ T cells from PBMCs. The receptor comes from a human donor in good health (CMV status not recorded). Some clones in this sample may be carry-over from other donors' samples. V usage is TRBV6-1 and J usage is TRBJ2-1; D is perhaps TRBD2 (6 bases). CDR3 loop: CASIQWVGGFYNEQFF. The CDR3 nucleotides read TGTGCCAGCATCCAATGGGTGGGGGGTTTCTACAATGAGCAGTTCTTC.